A selection of T cell receptor beta chains follows, all from one sample in a study of T cells in Graves' hyperthyroidism and ophthalmopathy. TCRdb reprocessed the multiplex PCR reads via MiXCR and lists one record per CDR3 protein. Seen here are around 700,000 distinct CDR3 sequences, around a sixth observed once, and the top ten hold 16%. The sequencing input was blood. The origin of the receptors is a woman between 45 and 60 years old with Graves' hyperthyroidism that later progressed to Graves' ophthalmopathy. Both conserved end residues are part of each CDR3. D genes are given only for firm matches. Clone size is not always given. Where it is, it says once, few, many or a class for expanded clones.

d_call: -; v_call: TRBV2; clone_size: -; j_call: TRBJ1-6; cdr3_nt: TGTGCCAGCAGTTACAGTACCAGCTCCTATAATTCACCCCTCCACTTT; cdr3_aa: CASSYSTSSYNSPLHF
d_call: -; v_call: TRBV29-1; clone_size: -; j_call: TRBJ1-2; cdr3_nt: TGCAGCGTTGAAGTGTCGGCCAGGGGTAACTATGGCTACACCTTC; cdr3_aa: CSVEVSARGNYGYTF
d_call: -; v_call: TRBV27; clone_size: -; j_call: TRBJ1-1; cdr3_nt: TGTGCCAGCAGTTTATCCCCCCCCCGGGCTGTTGGCACTGAAGCTTTCTTT; cdr3_aa: CASSLSPPRAVGTEAFF
d_call: -; v_call: TRBV3-1; clone_size: many; j_call: TRBJ1-5; cdr3_nt: TGTGCCAGCAGCCAGTCAGGAGATCAGCCCCAGCATTTT; cdr3_aa: CASSQSGDQPQHF
d_call: -; v_call: TRBV7-2; clone_size: -; j_call: TRBJ2-5; cdr3_nt: TGTGCCAGCAGCTCAACCGGGTGGGGGAGGCCCGAGACCCAGTACTTC; cdr3_aa: CASSSTGWGRPETQYF
d_call: -; v_call: TRBV10-3; clone_size: many; j_call: TRBJ1-5; cdr3_nt: TGTGCCATCAGTGAGTCGGCAGATGGAAATCAGCCCCAGCATTTT; cdr3_aa: CAISESADGNQPQHF
d_call: -; v_call: TRBV7-9; clone_size: -; j_call: TRBJ2-3; cdr3_nt: TGTGCCAGCAGCTTTACAGGGAGCACAGATACGCAGTATTTT; cdr3_aa: CASSFTGSTDTQYF
d_call: -; v_call: TRBV7-2; clone_size: many; j_call: TRBJ2-5; cdr3_nt: TGTGCCAGCAGCCAGGGGGCACGGCGGGGGGGCGTAGAGACCCAGTACTTC; cdr3_aa: CASSQGARRGGVETQYF
d_call: TRBD1; v_call: TRBV7-9; clone_size: many; j_call: TRBJ1-2; cdr3_nt: TGTGCCAGCAGTTTAGGACAGGGGACTAACTATGGCTACACCTTC; cdr3_aa: CASSLGQGTNYGYTF
d_call: -; v_call: TRBV5-5; clone_size: many; j_call: TRBJ1-2; cdr3_nt: TGTGCCAGCAGCTTGGTGGACAGCTATGGCTACACCTTC; cdr3_aa: CASSLVDSYGYTF
d_call: TRBD1; v_call: TRBV18; clone_size: few; j_call: TRBJ2-1; cdr3_nt: TGTGCCAGCTCACCACGGGACAGGGGGCACAATGAGCAGTTCTTC; cdr3_aa: CASSPRDRGHNEQFF
d_call: -; v_call: TRBV4-2; clone_size: -; j_call: TRBJ1-2; cdr3_nt: TGTGCCAGCAGTTTGGGTACGAATTTGTATGGCTACACCTTC; cdr3_aa: CASSLGTNLYGYTF
d_call: TRBD2; v_call: TRBV12-3/TRBV12-4; clone_size: many; j_call: TRBJ2-1; cdr3_nt: TGTGCCAGCAGATCATTGGGCGGAGGGACTAGCGGGGAAAGGTCCTACAATGAGCAGTTCTTC; cdr3_aa: CASRSLGGGTSGERSYNEQFF
d_call: TRBD1; v_call: TRBV6-1; clone_size: -; j_call: TRBJ1-5; cdr3_nt: TGTGCCAGCCTCCTTGGGACAGGATATGGCAATCAGCCCCAGCATTTT; cdr3_aa: CASLLGTGYGNQPQHF
d_call: TRBD1; v_call: TRBV11-2; clone_size: many; j_call: TRBJ1-1; cdr3_nt: TGTGCCAGCAGCTGGGGACGGACAGGGGGAACTGAAGCTTTCTTT; cdr3_aa: CASSWGRTGGTEAFF
d_call: TRBD1; v_call: TRBV19; clone_size: -; j_call: TRBJ1-5; cdr3_nt: TGTGCCAGTAGTACCCGACAGGGGTTGGATCAGCCCCAGCATTTT; cdr3_aa: CASSTRQGLDQPQHF
d_call: TRBD1; v_call: TRBV20-1; clone_size: many; j_call: TRBJ1-2; cdr3_nt: TGCAGTGCTCACCGGCAGGGGGCCTCTAACTATGGCTACACCTTC; cdr3_aa: CSAHRQGASNYGYTF
d_call: -; v_call: TRBV20-1; clone_size: many; j_call: TRBJ1-5; cdr3_nt: TGCAGTGCAGCAGGGGTTAGTCAGCCCCAGCATTTT; cdr3_aa: CSAAGVSQPQHF
d_call: TRBD1; v_call: TRBV12-3/TRBV12-4; clone_size: -; j_call: TRBJ1-3; cdr3_nt: TGTGCCAGCAGACCAATTGAGTACAGGGGCTCTGGAAACACCATATATTTT; cdr3_aa: CASRPIEYRGSGNTIYF
d_call: -; v_call: TRBV6-5; clone_size: -; j_call: TRBJ2-7; cdr3_nt: TGTGCCAGCAGTTACCGGGATCCCTACGAGCAGTACTTC; cdr3_aa: CASSYRDPYEQYF
d_call: TRBD2; v_call: TRBV20-1; clone_size: many; j_call: TRBJ2-1; cdr3_nt: TGCAGTGCTAGACCGGGACTAGCGGGGGAATCCTACAATGAGCAGTTCTTC; cdr3_aa: CSARPGLAGESYNEQFF
d_call: -; v_call: TRBV11-2; clone_size: -; j_call: TRBJ1-4; cdr3_nt: TGTGCCAGCAGCTTAGATCACCGGGGGCGGGGGGGTGAACTGTTTTTT; cdr3_aa: CASSLDHRGRGGELFF
d_call: TRBD1; v_call: TRBV2; clone_size: many; j_call: TRBJ2-5; cdr3_nt: TGTGCCAGCAGGGGACAGATATACCAAGAGACCCAGTACTTC; cdr3_aa: CASRGQIYQETQYF
d_call: -; v_call: TRBV6-1; clone_size: many; j_call: TRBJ1-2; cdr3_nt: TGTGCCAGCAGTGAGCTGGGATTCGCTAACTATGGCTACACCTTC; cdr3_aa: CASSELGFANYGYTF
d_call: TRBD1; v_call: TRBV24-1; clone_size: many; j_call: TRBJ2-3; cdr3_nt: TGTGCCACCAGTGACAACCGGGACAGGTCCTTATCTAGCACAGATACGCAGTATTTT; cdr3_aa: CATSDNRDRSLSSTDTQYF
d_call: -; v_call: TRBV2; clone_size: -; j_call: TRBJ1-2; cdr3_nt: TGTGCCAGCAGCAGGCGATCTGGCTACACCTTC; cdr3_aa: CASSRRSGYTF
d_call: -; v_call: TRBV29-1; clone_size: -; j_call: TRBJ1-1; cdr3_nt: TGCAGCGTGAGTGAGGGCAGGTTGAACACTGAAGCTTTCTTT; cdr3_aa: CSVSEGRLNTEAFF
d_call: TRBD1; v_call: TRBV6-6; clone_size: few; j_call: TRBJ1-5; cdr3_nt: TGTGCCAGCAGTTACTCAGGACAGGGTCGGAATCAGCCCCAGCATTTT; cdr3_aa: CASSYSGQGRNQPQHF
d_call: TRBD2; v_call: TRBV11-2; clone_size: -; j_call: TRBJ2-2; cdr3_nt: TGTGCCAGCAGCTTAGAACTAGCGGGGGGATCGAACACCGGGGAGCTGTTTTTT; cdr3_aa: CASSLELAGGSNTGELFF
d_call: -; v_call: TRBV7-8; clone_size: many; j_call: TRBJ1-2; cdr3_nt: TGTGCCAGCAGCCCAGTGGGGCAGGGATTAATCTTCGGCTACACCTTC; cdr3_aa: CASSPVGQGLIFGYTF
d_call: TRBD2; v_call: TRBV7-9; clone_size: many; j_call: TRBJ2-7; cdr3_nt: TGTGCCAGCAGCTCATCCCCCGGGACTAGCGAAACCTACGAGCAGTACTTC; cdr3_aa: CASSSSPGTSETYEQYF
d_call: -; v_call: TRBV7-2; clone_size: few; j_call: TRBJ1-1; cdr3_nt: TGTGCCAGCAGGATAGGACCGGTCATGAACACTGAAGCTTTCTTT; cdr3_aa: CASRIGPVMNTEAFF
d_call: TRBD1; v_call: TRBV27; clone_size: many; j_call: TRBJ1-2; cdr3_nt: TGTGCCAGCAGGCGGGGCAGGGGGAACTATGGCTACACCTTC; cdr3_aa: CASRRGRGNYGYTF